The rows below give T cell receptor beta chains drawn from one sample of a study of PD-1 blockade in classical Hodgkin lymphoma. Clones were read by immunoSEQ multiplex PCR, and TCRdb kept only the in-frame ones, dropping some. Of tens of thousands of clones in the sample, more than 75% were seen once. The input for sequencing was peripheral blood mononuclear cells (PBMCs), taken before the second cycle of nivolumab. The receptors come from a human donor with classical Hodgkin lymphoma. Both conserved end residues are part of each CDR3. Fields, in order: J gene, V gene, CDR3 protein.

>TRBJ2-3|TRBV4-2
CASSPYSGGATDTQYF
>TRBJ2-2|TRBV27
CASSLGLANTGELFF
>TRBJ1-2|TRBV6-6
CASSYSSQVLNYGYTF
>TRBJ1-5|TRBV7-2
CASSPPAQPQHF
>TRBJ2-5|TRBV29-1
CSVAGGAGRSRETQYF
>TRBJ1-1|TRBV6-1
CASSDSTSSDEAFF
>TRBJ2-2|TRBV7-2
CASSSGPSPEPPSTGELFF
>TRBJ2-7|TRBV11-3
CASSKWTGEGYEQYF
>TRBJ2-7|TRBV4-1
CASSPRTGSYEQYF
>TRBJ2-2|TRBV19
CASSIYYDYETGELFF
>TRBJ2-7|TRBV19
CASSMGTSYEQYF
>TRBJ1-6|TRBV28
CASSSGTSSYNSPLHF
>TRBJ1-6|TRBV7-6
CASSWGQGGSPLHF
>TRBJ2-3|TRBV4-3
CASSGMAGGVTDTQYF
>TRBJ1-3|TRBV4-2
CASSQGPGSGNTIYF
>TRBJ2-5|TRBV30
CAWSVGGSQETQYF
>TRBJ2-1|TRBV28
CASSSGQGNEQFF
>TRBJ1-2|TRBV30
CAWSVGTGVFYTF
>TRBJ1-5|TRBV7-8
CASSSLSGTDNQPQHF
>TRBJ2-5|TRBV11-2
CASSSDRAETQYF
>TRBJ1-4|TRBV5-3
CARSLWVGKLFF
>TRBJ1-3|TRBV6-5
CASSYSGSSGNTIYF
>TRBJ1-1|TRBV14
CASSHYTGTPNWGMNTEAFF
>TRBJ2-7|TRBV29-1
CSAMDRGRYEQYF
>TRBJ2-3|TRBV2
CASVASGGATDTQYF
>TRBJ1-1|TRBV7-2
CASSLGVNRGNTEAFF
>TRBJ1-2|TRBV6-4
CASSPGQGGYGYTF
>TRBJ1-2|TRBV19
CASSIGTGTDYGYTF
>TRBJ2-3|TRBV14
CASRQRGSGTDTQYF